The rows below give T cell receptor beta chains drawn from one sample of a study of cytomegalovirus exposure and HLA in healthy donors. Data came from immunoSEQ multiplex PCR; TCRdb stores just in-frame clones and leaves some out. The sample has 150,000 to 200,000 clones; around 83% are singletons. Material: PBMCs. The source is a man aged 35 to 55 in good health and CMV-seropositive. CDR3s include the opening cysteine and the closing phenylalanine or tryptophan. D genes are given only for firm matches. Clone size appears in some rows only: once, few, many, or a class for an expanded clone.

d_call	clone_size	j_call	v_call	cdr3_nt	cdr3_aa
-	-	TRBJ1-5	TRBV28	TGTGCCAGCAGTTCGGGGGGCTCTCAGCCCCAGCATTTT	CASSSGGSQPQHF
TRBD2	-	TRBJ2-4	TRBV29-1	TGCAGCGCCTCAGGACTAGCGGGAGGGAACATTCAGTACTTC	CSASGLAGGNIQYF
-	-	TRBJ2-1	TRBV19	TGTGCCAGTAGTAAAAACAGCTACAATGAGCAGTTCTTC	CASSKNSYNEQFF
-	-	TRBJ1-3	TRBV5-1	TGCGCCAGCAGCTTCGGGGTCTCTGGAAACACCATATATTTT	CASSFGVSGNTIYF
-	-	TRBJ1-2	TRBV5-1	TGCGCCAGCAGCTTGACGTTAGACTATGGCTACACCTTC	CASSLTLDYGYTF
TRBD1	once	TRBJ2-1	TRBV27	TGTGCCAGCAGCCCCCGACAGGGAGCCTACAATGAGCAGTTCTTC	CASSPRQGAYNEQFF
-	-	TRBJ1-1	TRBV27	TGTGCCAGCAGTTTATCGATGTTGCACTGGCGGATGAACACTGAAGCTTTCTTT	CASSLSMLHWRMNTEAFF
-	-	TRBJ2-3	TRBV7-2	TGTGCCAGCAGCTCCCGAGATACGCAGTATTTT	CASSSRDTQYF
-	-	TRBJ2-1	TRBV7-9	TGTGCCAGCAGCCTGACGGGTTTACACGGTGAGCAGTTCTTC	CASSLTGLHGEQFF
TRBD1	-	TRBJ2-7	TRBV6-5	TGTGCCAGCAGCGTCACAGGGGGCGAACATTACGAGCAGTACTTC	CASSVTGGEHYEQYF
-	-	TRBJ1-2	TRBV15	TGTGCCACCAGCGGTCACCTCAGGGGTGGTAACTATGGCTACACCTTC	CATSGHLRGGNYGYTF
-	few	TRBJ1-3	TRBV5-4	TGTGCCAGCAGCTTGGCAGGGGTCGGAAACACCATATATTTT	CASSLAGVGNTIYF
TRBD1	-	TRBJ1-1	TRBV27	TGTGCCAGCAGTGGGACAGGTTCCCAGGCCATGAACACTGAAGCTTTCTTT	CASSGTGSQAMNTEAFF
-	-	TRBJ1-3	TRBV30	TGTGCCTCCTGGGGCCGAAACACCATATATTTT	CASWGRNTIYF
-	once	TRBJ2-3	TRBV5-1	TGCGCCAGCAGCTTGGGAGGCAAGGTCCCCCCCACAGATACGCAGTATTTT	CASSLGGKVPPTDTQYF
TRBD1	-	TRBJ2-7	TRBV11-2	TGTGCCAGCAGCTCGGACAGGGGCCACGAGCAGTACTTC	CASSSDRGHEQYF
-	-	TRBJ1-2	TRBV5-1	TGCGCCAGCGGTCGGGACACCATCTATGGCTACACCTTC	CASGRDTIYGYTF
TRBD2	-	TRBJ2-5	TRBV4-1	TGCGCCAGCAGCCAAGAAGGTGGGACTAGCGGGAGGGCCGGGGAAGAGACCCAGTACTTC	CASSQEGGTSGRAGEETQYF
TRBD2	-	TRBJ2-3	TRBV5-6	TGTGCCAGCAGCTTGGAGGCTAGCGGGAGGTGGACAGATACGCAGTATTTT	CASSLEASGRWTDTQYF